This T cell receptor beta chain derives from a study of cytomegalovirus exposure and HLA in healthy donors. This CDR3 contains 14 residues. Germline V gene data show CDR1 as SNHLY and CDR2 as FYNNEI. Trimming shortened V by 3 bases and J by 0 bases, and 9 bases separated the two germline ends. The PCR ran on 60 Vbeta and 13 Jbeta primers. Clones were read by immunoSEQ multiplex PCR, and TCRdb kept only the in-frame ones, dropping some. The sample shows 35,000 to 45,000 clones, nearly 55% of them seen only once. Sample: PBMCs. The chain employs TRBV2 and TRBJ2-7, with D tentatively TRBD1 (6 bases). The sequence was collected from a woman in her 40s in good health and CMV-seropositive. CDR3 loop: CASSEDSISYEQYF. The CDR3 DNA follows: TGTGCCAGCAGTGAGGACAGCATCTCCTACGAGCAGTACTTC. Full variable domain (missing parts from reference TRBV2 and TRBJ2-7): EPEVTQTPSHQVTQMGQEVILRCVPISNHLYFYWYRQILGQKVEFLVSFYNNEISEKSEIFDDQFSVERPDGSNFTLKIRSTKLEDSAMYFCASSEDSISYEQYFGPGTRLTVT.